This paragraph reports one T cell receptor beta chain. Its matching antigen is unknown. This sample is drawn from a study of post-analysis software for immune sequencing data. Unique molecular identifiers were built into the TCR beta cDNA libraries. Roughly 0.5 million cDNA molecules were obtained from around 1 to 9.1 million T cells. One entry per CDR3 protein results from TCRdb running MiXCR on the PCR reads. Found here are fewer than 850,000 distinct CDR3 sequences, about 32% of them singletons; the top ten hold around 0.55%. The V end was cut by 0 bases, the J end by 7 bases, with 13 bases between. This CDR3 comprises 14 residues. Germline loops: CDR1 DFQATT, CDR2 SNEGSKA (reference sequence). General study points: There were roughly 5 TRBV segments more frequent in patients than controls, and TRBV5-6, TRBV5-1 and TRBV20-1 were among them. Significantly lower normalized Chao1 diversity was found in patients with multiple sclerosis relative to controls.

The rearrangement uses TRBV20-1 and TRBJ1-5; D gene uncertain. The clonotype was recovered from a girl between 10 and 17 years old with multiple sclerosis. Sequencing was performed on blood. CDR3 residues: CSARDVGTGQPQHF. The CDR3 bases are TGCAGTGCTAGAGATGTAGGAACTGGACAGCCCCAGCATTTT.